This T cell receptor (beta chain) was obtained from a study of T cell clonality in common variable immunodeficiency. Each donor provided about 5 to 9 ml of heparinized whole blood. Sequencing used immunoSEQ multiplex PCR; TCRdb keeps in-frame clones, though not all of them. The sample has 55,000 or so clones, none seen only once. This TCR derives from a person aged 18 to 70 in good health. Sequencing was performed on peripheral blood mononuclear cells.

Here the CDR3 reads CASSPPGSNTEAFF. Incomplete CDR3 DNA: TGTGCCAGCTCACCACCCGGGTCGAACACTGAA. The V call is TRBV18, the J call TRBJ1-1, with unresolved D. The read halts 3 residues ahead of the CDR3 end, with the missing end drawn from the germline J gene. CDR1 and CDR2 from the germline V gene are KGHSH and LQKENI. The V and J ends lost 0 bases and 1 base respectively, with 6 bases between them. The CDR3 covers 14 residues.